Following are 10 T cell receptor beta chains from one sample sequenced in a study of blood T cell repertoires in COVID-19. The data were produced by immunoSEQ multiplex PCR, yet TCRdb's version contains in-frame clones alone and is incomplete. Of 350,000 to 500,000 clones listed, roughly 84% were seen once; the top ten hold about 1.5%. The sample comprised PBMCs or T cells enriched from blood (not recorded which). These receptors were taken from a woman aged 18-29 years who had been exposed to COVID-19.

About this clone: The identical CDR3 is also encoded by other nucleotide sequences in the sample. V and J are TRBV28 and TRBJ1-1, with D tentatively TRBD1 (5 bases). Trimming removed 3 bases from V and 6 bases from J, with 8 bases in between. Germline V gene lookup returns CDR1 MDHEN and CDR2 SYDVKM. The CDR3 runs to 12 residues. The CDR3 region has the DNA TGTGCCAGCAGTTTTAGGGGTTCTGAAGCTTTCTTT. Amino acids: CASSFRGSEAFF. Full variable domain (rest looked up from reference TRBV28 and TRBJ1-1): DVKVTQSSRYLVKRTGEKVFLECVQDMDHENMFWYRQDPGLGLRLIYFSYDVKMKEKGDIPEGYSVSREKKERFSLILESASTNQTSMYLCASSFRGSEAFFGQGTRLTVV.

The chain employs TRBV24-1 and TRBJ2-1; TRBD2 matches 14 bases. Germline CDR1 and CDR2: KGHDR and SFDVKD. V lost 7 bases to trimming and J lost 6 bases; unmatched junction nucleotides: 4. This CDR3 spans 15 amino acids. CDR3 sequence: CATSKGLAGVNEQFF. CDR3 bases: TGTGCCACCAGCAAGGGACTAGCGGGAGTCAATGAGCAGTTCTTC.

The gene calls are TRBV6-2 or TRBV6-3 and TRBJ2-2; 9 nucleotides line up with TRBD2. Losses at the gene ends were 5 bases for V and 3 bases for J; bases not matched to a gene: 10. Germline CDR1 reads MNHEY; CDR2 reads SVGEGT. This CDR3 is built from 17 residues. The CDR3 sequence is CASSPDSGSFDTGELFF. As DNA, the CDR3 is TGTGCCAGCAGTCCCGATAGCGGGAGTTTTGACACCGGGGAGCTGTTTTTT.

This clone was detected a few times. The chain carries TRBV19 and TRBJ1-2; no clear D. Deletions cut 3 bases from V and 2 bases from J, with 13 bases between. The length of the CDR3 is 15 residues. CDR1 is LNHDA, CDR2 SQIVND, per germline (reference sequence). CDR3 coding DNA: TGTGCCAGTAGTATTCAGGTTTCCCCCAACTATGGCTACACCTTC. It translates to CASSIQVSPNYGYTF.

This clone was seen only once. The rearrangement links TRBV6-5 to TRBJ1-5; TRBD1 might be the D (5 bases). CDR1 and CDR2 from the germline V gene are MNHEY and SVGAGI. V was clipped by 0 bases and J by 2 bases, with 11 bases between them. CDR3 length equals 16 residues. In DNA, the CDR3 is TGTGCCAGCAGTTACTCGAAGCAGGGCGGCAATCAGCCCCAGCATTTT. It translates to CASSYSKQGGNQPQHF.

The rearrangement joins TRBV2 to TRBJ2-5; TRBD2 agrees at 8 bases. Trimming took 5 bases from V and 2 from J; bases not matched to a gene: 16. Germline V gives CDR1 SNHLY, CDR2 FYNNEI. CDR3 size: 18 residues. CDR3 coding DNA: TGTGCCAGCAGTTTTTTGAGGAAATCTAGCGGGTCACAAGAGACCCAGTACTTC. Translated, it gives CASSFLRKSSGSQETQYF.

As DNA, the CDR3 is TGTGCCAGCAGCCCAACACGGACAGGTAGCAATCAGCCCCAGCATTTT. Translating gives CASSPTRTGSNQPQHF. The rearrangement joins TRBV3-1 (or the pseudogene TRBV3-2) to TRBJ1-5; 7 bases line up with TRBD1. Trimming removed 4 bases from V and 0 bases from J; junction bases left unmatched: 6. The length of the CDR3 is 16 residues. Germline V gives CDR1 LGHDT, CDR2 YNNKEL (reference sequence).

The V call is TRBV4-3, the J call TRBJ2-3; 11 bases align to TRBD2. V lost 3 bases to trimming and J lost 4 bases; unmatched junction nucleotides: 6. CDR3 length: 16 amino acids. Germline CDR1 is LGHNA and CDR2 is YSLEER. The CDR3 loop reads CASSHYTSGGSDTQYF. CDR3 DNA: TGCGCCAGCAGCCACTACACTAGCGGGGGCTCAGATACGCAGTATTTT.

This clone was detected only once. The chain uses TRBV4-3 and TRBJ1-5, with a tentative D call TRBD1 (6 bases). Per the germline V gene, CDR1 is LGHNA and CDR2 is YSLEER. Trimming pared 3 bases from V and 3 bases from J, leaving 12 bases between. The CDR3 loop spans 15 amino acids. The CDR3 region is CASSQETGTNQPQHF. CDR3 sequence (DNA): TGCGCCAGCAGCCAGGAAACAGGGACCAATCAGCCCCAGCATTTT.

The chain is built from TRBV4-1 and TRBJ2-1; tentative D call: TRBD1 (6 bases). The CDR3 runs 15 residues. V shed 4 bases and J shed 0 bases, with 10 bases lying between them. Germline CDR1 reads MGHRA; CDR2 reads YSYEKL. DNA for the CDR3: TGCGCCAGCAGCCCGAGGGGGAGCTCCTACAATGAGCAGTTCTTC. Protein product: CASSPRGSSYNEQFF.